This T cell receptor beta chain was observed in a study of T cells of healthy individuals. The CDR3 contains 16 residues. Trimming stripped 0 bases from V and 4 bases from J, with 10 bases between. Germline V gives CDR1 LGHNA, CDR2 YSLEER. TCRdb re-analysed the 5' RACE reads in MiXCR, keeping a single row per CDR3 protein. The sample lists about 57,000 distinct CDR3 sequences, around 16% occurring once. The rearrangement uses TRBV4-3 and TRBJ1-6; possibly TRBD1 for D (5 bases). The TCR sequence derives from a human donor in good health. This CDR3 is CASSQDLQGYNSPLHF. CDR3 DNA sequence: TGCGCCAGCAGCCAAGATTTGCAGGGATATAATTCACCCCTCCACTTT.